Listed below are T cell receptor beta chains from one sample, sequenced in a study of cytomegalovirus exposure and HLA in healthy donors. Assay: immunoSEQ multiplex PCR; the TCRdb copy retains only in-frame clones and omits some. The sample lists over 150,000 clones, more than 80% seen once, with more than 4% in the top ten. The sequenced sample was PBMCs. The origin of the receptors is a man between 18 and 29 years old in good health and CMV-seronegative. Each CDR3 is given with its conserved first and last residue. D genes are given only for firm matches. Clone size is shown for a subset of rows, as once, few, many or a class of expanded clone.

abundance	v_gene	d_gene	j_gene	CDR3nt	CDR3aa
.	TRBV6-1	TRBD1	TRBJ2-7	TGTGCCAGCAGGTCTCCGGGACAGCCAGTTTACGAGCAGTACTTC	CASRSPGQPVYEQYF
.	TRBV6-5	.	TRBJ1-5	TGTGCCAGCAGCCCAGGAATAATAGAATCCCAGCATTTT	CASSPGIIESQHF
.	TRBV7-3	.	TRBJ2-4	TGTGCCAGCAGCTTAATGGCGTCCGGGGCCAAAAACATTCAGTACTTC	CASSLMASGAKNIQYF
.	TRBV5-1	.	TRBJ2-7	TGCGCCAGCAGCTTGGTGGGAGATTACGAGCAGTACTTC	CASSLVGDYEQYF
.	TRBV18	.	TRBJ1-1	TGTGCCAGCTCCCTCGGGATGGGCGATGAAGCTTTCTTT	CASSLGMGDEAFF
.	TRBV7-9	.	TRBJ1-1	TGTGCCAGCAGCACCAAGCGTCGGGAGAACACTGAAGCTTTCTTT	CASSTKRRENTEAFF
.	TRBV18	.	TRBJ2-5	TGTGCCAGCTCTCTTTCCCCAGAGACCCAGTACTTC	CASSLSPETQYF
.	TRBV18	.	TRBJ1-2	TGTGCCAGCTCACCCGGACACTCGCTGAATGGCTACACCTTC	CASSPGHSLNGYTF
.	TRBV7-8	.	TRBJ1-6	TGTGCCAGCAGTCGGGGGACGGAGAAAAATTCACCCCTCCACTTT	CASSRGTEKNSPLHF
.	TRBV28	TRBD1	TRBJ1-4	TGTGCCAGCAGTTCTCGTACGACAGGGGGGGAAAAACTGTTTTTT	CASSSRTTGGEKLFF
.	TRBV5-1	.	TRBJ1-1	TGCGCCAGCAGCCCCACGGAGGGTGAGAACACTGAAGCTTTCTTT	CASSPTEGENTEAFF
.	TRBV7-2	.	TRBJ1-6	TGTGCCAGCAGCTCACAGGGTTCCTATAATTCACCCCTCCACTTT	CASSSQGSYNSPLHF
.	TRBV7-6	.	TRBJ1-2	TGTGCCAGCAGCGTACGGATACAGTGGTTCTATGGCTACACCTTC	CASSVRIQWFYGYTF
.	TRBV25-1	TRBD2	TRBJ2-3	TGTGCCAGCTCCAACCTTAGCGGGCAGAATACGCAGTATTTT	CASSNLSGQNTQYF
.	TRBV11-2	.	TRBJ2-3	TGTGCCAGCAGCTTATCGGGCAGGGGCACAGATACGCAGTATTTT	CASSLSGRGTDTQYF
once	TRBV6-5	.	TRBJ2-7	TGTGCCAGCAATCGGGACTCCGACTCCTACGAGCAGTACTTC	CASNRDSDSYEQYF
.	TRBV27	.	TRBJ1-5	TGTGCCAGCTGGACAGCCCTTTCCAATCAGCCCCAGCATTTT	CASWTALSNQPQHF
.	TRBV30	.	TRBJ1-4	TGTGCCTGGAGTGCCTCCTTGGGGGGGCTTGGCGAAAAACTGTTTTTT	CAWSASLGGLGEKLFF
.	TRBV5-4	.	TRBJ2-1	TGTGCCAGCAGCTTGAACAGTGCCTCCTACAATGAGCAGTTCTTC	CASSLNSASYNEQFF
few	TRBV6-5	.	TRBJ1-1	TGTGCCAGCAGTAGAGGGGGAGAAGCTTTCTTT	CASSRGGEAFF
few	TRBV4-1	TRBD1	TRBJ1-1	TGCGCCAGCAGCCAATCAGACAGGGGTCTTGAAGCTTTCTTT	CASSQSDRGLEAFF
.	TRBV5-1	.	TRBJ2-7	TGCGCCAGCAAGAAGCAAGAGCGAGGAATTCCTTACGAGCAGTACTTC	CASKKQERGIPYEQYF
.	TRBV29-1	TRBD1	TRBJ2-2	TGCAGCGTCCTCATTGGACAGGGGGCAAGGACCGGGGAGATGTTTTTT	CSVLIGQGARTGEMFF
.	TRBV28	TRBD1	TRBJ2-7	TGTGCCAGCAGTTCTCAAGGGACAGCGATCTACGAGCAGTACTTC	CASSSQGTAIYEQYF
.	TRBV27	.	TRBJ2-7	TGTGCCAGCAGCCGGGACACGTCCTACGAGCAGTACTTC	CASSRDTSYEQYF
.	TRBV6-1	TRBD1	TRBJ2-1	TGTGCCAGCATGGACAGGGGATTGGTGAATGAGCAGTTCTTC	CASMDRGLVNEQFF
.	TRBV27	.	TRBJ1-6	TGTGCCAGCAGTTTTCTTCGAGATTATAATTCACCCCTCCACTTT	CASSFLRDYNSPLHF
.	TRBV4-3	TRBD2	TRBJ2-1	TGCGCCAGCAGCCAAGATGTCTCTAGCGGGAGCTACAATGAGCAGTTCTTC	CASSQDVSSGSYNEQFF
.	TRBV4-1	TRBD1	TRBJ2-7	TGCGCCAGCAGAGACAGGGATGGGGCCTACGAGCAGTACTTC	CASRDRDGAYEQYF
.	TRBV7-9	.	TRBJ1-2	TGTGCCAGCAGCTTAGAAGCTGGCTACACCTTC	CASSLEAGYTF
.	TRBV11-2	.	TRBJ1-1	TGTGCCAGCAGCTTAGCTAGGCAGACTGAAGCTTTCTTT	CASSLARQTEAFF